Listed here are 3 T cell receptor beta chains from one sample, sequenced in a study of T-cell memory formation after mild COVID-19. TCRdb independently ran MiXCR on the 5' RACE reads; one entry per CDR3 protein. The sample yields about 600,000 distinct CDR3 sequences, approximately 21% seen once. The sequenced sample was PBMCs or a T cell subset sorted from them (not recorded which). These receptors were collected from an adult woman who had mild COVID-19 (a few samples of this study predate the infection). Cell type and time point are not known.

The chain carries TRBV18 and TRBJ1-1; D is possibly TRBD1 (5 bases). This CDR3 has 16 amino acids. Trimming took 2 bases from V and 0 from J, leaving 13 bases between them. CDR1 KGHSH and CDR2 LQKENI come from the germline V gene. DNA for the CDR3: TGTGCCAGCTCACCAGGGGTCAGGGATGTGAACACTGAAGCTTTCTTT. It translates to CASSPGVRDVNTEAFF.

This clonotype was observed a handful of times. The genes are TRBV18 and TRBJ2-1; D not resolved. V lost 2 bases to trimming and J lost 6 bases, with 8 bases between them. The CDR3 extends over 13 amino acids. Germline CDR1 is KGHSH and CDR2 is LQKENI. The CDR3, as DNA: TGTGCCAGCTCACCAAACCCGGCCAATGAGCAGTTCTTC. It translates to CASSPNPANEQFF.

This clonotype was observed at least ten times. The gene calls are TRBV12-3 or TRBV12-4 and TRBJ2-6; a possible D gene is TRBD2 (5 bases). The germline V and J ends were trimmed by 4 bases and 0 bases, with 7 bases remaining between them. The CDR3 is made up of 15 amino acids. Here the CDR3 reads CASSSRGSGANVLTF. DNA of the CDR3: TGTGCCAGCAGTTCTCGGGGCTCTGGGGCCAACGTCCTGACTTTC.